This is a list of T cell receptor beta chains from one sample in a study of blood T cell repertoires in COVID-19. Here immunoSEQ multiplex PCR was the method, and the copy in TCRdb shows in-frame clones only, minus some. This sample has over 95,000 clones, with around 90% found just once. The sequenced sample was peripheral blood. The receptors here all came from a woman aged 45 to 65 with acute or convalescent COVID-19. Each CDR3 is given without its conserved first and last residue.

J | V | CDR3
TRBJ1-5 | TRBV19 | ASSMGGSGREGNQPQH
TRBJ2-7 | TRBV6-1 | ASSERPSGGYEQY
TRBJ1-1 | TRBV21-1 | ASFGMPMNTEAF
TRBJ2-1 | TRBV19 | ASSGDSYNEQF
TRBJ2-1 | TRBV10-3 | AISEPSGRAMGEQF
TRBJ1-2 | TRBV5-1 | ASSLEGQANYGYT
TRBJ1-1 | TRBV6-6 | ASSAGRNTEAF
TRBJ2-1 | TRBV7-9 | ASSLGRTSGGEGEQF
TRBJ1-2 | TRBV18 | ASSPPGQTNYGYT
TRBJ1-1 | TRBV5-6 | ASSSQGTYLNTEAF
TRBJ1-3 | TRBV10-3 | AIRGSGVLENTIY